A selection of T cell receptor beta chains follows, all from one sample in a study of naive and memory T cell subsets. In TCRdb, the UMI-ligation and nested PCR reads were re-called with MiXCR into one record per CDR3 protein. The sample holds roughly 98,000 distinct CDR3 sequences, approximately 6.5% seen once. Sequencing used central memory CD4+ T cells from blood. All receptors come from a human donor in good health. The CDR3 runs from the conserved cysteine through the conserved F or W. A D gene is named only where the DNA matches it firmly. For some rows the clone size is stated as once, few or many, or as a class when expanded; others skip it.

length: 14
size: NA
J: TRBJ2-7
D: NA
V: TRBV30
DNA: TGTGCCTGGAGGTCCGGGACCGCCTATTACGAGCAGTACTTC
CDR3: CAWRSGTAYYEQYF

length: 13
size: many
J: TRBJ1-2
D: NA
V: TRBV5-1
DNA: TGCGCCAGCAGCTTGGACGGGAACTATGGCTACACCTTC
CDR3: CASSLDGNYGYTF

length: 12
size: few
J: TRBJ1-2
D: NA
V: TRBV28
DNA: TGTGCCAGCAGTTTATGGGTCTCAGGCTACACCTTC
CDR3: CASSLWVSGYTF

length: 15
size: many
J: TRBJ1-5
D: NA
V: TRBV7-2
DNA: TGTGCCAGCAGCTTAGAGGCAGGGCGAGGTCAGCCCCAGCATTTT
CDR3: CASSLEAGRGQPQHF

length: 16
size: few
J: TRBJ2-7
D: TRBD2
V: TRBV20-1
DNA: TGCAGTGCTAGAGAGACGACTAGCGGGAGTATCTACGAGCAGTACTTC
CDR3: CSARETTSGSIYEQYF

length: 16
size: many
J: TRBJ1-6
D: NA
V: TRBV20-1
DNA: TGCAGTGCTAGAGTAAACACAAACTCCTATAATTCACCCCTCCACTTT
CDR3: CSARVNTNSYNSPLHF

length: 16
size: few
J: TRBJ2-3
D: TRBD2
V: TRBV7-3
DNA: TGTGCCAGCAGCTTATCGGCGGGGGGGCGGATAGATACGCAGTATTTT
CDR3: CASSLSAGGRIDTQYF

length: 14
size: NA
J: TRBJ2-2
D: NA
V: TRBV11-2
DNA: TGTGCCAGCAGCTTAGAGGGGCAGGTCGGGGAGCTGTTTTTT
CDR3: CASSLEGQVGELFF

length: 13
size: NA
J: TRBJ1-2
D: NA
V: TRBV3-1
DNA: TGTGCCAGCAGCCAACTGGGAAACTATGGCTACACCTTC
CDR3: CASSQLGNYGYTF

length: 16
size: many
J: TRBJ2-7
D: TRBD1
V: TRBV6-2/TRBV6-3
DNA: TGTGCCAGCAGTACGTCCGTCCTTGGGACAGGGAAGGTGCAGTACTTC
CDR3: CASSTSVLGTGKVQYF

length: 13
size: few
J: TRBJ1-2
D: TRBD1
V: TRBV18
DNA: TGTGCCAGCTCACCCGGACAGGGCGAGGCCTACACCTTC
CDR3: CASSPGQGEAYTF

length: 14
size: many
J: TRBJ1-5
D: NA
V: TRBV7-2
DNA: TGTGCCAGCAGTCCGGACAGAAGGAATCAGCCCCAGCATTTT
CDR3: CASSPDRRNQPQHF

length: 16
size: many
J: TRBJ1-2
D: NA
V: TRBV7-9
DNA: TGTGCCAGCAGCCAAACCCGGGTGGGGGCAACTTATGGCTACACCTTC
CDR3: CASSQTRVGATYGYTF

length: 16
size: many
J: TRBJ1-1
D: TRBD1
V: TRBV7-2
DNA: TGTGCCAGCAGCTTTCTGACAGGGGACGGGGACACTGAAGCTTTCTTT
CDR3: CASSFLTGDGDTEAFF

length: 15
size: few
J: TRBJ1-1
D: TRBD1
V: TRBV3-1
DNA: TGTGCCAGCAGCCAAGATAGGGGGCGCGGCGCTGAAGCTTTCTTT
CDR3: CASSQDRGRGAEAFF

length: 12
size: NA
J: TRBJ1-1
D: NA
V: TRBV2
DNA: TGTGCCAGCAGTACAGGGAATACTGAAGCTTTCTTT
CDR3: CASSTGNTEAFF